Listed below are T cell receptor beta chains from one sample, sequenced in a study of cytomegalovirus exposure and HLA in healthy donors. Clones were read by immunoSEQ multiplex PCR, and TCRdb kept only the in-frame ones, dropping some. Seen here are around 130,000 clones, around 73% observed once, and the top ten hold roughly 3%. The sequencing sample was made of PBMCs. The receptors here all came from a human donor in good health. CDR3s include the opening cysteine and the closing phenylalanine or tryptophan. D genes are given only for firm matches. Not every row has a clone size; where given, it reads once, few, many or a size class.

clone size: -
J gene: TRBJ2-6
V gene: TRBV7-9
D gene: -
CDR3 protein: CASTPRLHSGANVLTF
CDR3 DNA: TGTGCCAGCACCCCGAGGCTCCACTCTGGGGCCAACGTCCTGACTTTC

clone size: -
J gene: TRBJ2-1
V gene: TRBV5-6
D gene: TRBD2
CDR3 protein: CASSLSSGRREQFF
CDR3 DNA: TGTGCCAGCAGCTTATCTAGCGGGAGACGTGAGCAGTTCTTC

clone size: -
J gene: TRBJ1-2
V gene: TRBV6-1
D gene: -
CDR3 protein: CASSDQGTKLF
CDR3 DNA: TGTGCCAGCAGTGACCAGGGGACCAAACTATTC

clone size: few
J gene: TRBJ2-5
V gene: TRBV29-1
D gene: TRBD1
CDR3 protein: CSVGTAQETQYF
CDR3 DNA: TGCAGCGTGGGGACAGCACAAGAGACCCAGTACTTC

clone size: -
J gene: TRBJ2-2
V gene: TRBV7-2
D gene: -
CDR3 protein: CASSSLATGELFF
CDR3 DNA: TGTGCCAGCAGCTCCCTGGCAACCGGGGAGCTGTTTTTT

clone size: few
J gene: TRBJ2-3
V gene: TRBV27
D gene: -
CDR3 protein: CASRQGGTDTQYF
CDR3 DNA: TGTGCCAGCCGCCAGGGCGGCACAGATACGCAGTATTTT

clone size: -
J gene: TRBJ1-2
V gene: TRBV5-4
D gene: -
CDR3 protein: CASSLTRDNNYGYTF
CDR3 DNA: TGTGCCAGCAGCTTGACCAGGGACAATAACTATGGCTACACCTTC

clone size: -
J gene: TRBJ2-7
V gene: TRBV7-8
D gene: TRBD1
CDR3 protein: CASSFGDSDSYEQYF
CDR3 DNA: TGTGCCAGCAGCTTCGGGGACAGCGATTCCTACGAGCAGTACTTC

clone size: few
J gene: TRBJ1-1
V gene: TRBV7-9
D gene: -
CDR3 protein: CASSLAGGYTEAFF
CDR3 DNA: TGTGCCAGCAGCTTAGCCGGGGGGTACACTGAAGCTTTCTTT

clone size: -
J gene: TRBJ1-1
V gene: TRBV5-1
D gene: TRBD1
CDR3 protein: CASSLKGASTEAFF
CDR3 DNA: TGCGCCAGCAGCTTGAAGGGGGCGTCCACTGAAGCTTTCTTT

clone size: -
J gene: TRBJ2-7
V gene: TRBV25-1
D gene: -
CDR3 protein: CASKDRYAYEQYF
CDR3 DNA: TGTGCCAGCAAGGACAGATACGCCTACGAGCAGTACTTC

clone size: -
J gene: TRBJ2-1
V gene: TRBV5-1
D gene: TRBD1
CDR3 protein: CASKHGDRGDNEQFF
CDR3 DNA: TGCGCCAGCAAGCACGGGGACAGGGGCGACAATGAGCAGTTCTTC

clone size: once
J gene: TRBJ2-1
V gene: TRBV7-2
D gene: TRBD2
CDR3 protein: CASSLASGGSEQFF
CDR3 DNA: TGTGCCAGCAGCTTAGCATCGGGGGGTAGTGAGCAGTTCTTC

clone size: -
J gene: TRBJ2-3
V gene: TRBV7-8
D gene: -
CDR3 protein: CASSLVRSTLTDTQYF
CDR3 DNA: TGTGCCAGCAGCTTAGTCAGGTCCACCCTCACAGATACGCAGTATTTT

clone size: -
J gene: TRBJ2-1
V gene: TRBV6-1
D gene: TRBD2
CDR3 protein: CASSELAEKQFF
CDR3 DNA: TGTGCCAGCAGTGAACTAGCGGAAAAGCAGTTCTTC

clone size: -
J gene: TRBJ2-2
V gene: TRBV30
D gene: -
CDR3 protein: CAWEREINTGELFF
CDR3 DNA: TGTGCCTGGGAAAGGGAGATTAACACCGGGGAGCTGTTTTTT

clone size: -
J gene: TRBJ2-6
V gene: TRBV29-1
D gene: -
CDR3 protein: CSVEELGAGANVLTF
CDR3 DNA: TGCAGCGTTGAAGAGTTGGGGGCCGGGGCCAACGTCCTGACTTTC

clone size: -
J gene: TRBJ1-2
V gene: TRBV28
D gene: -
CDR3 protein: CASALARPGLEGYTF
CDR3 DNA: TGTGCCAGCGCCCTCGCCAGGCCGGGACTTGAAGGCTACACCTTC

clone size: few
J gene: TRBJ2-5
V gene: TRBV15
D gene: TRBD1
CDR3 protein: CATSKSRDRRLETQYF
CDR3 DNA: TGTGCCACCAGCAAGTCCCGGGACAGGCGGCTGGAGACCCAGTACTTC

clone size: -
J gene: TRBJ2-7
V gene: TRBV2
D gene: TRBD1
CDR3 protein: CASQGDRSSYEQYF
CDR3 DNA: TGTGCCAGCCAAGGGGACAGGAGCTCCTACGAGCAGTACTTC

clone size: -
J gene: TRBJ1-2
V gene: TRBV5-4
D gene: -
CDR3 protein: CASRVGGAGYGYTF
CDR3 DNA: TGTGCCAGCAGGGTTGGGGGCGCGGGCTATGGCTACACCTTC

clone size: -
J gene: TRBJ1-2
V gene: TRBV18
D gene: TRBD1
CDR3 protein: CASSPSRTGAEGYTF
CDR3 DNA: TGTGCCAGCTCACCATCAAGGACAGGGGCGGAAGGCTACACCTTC

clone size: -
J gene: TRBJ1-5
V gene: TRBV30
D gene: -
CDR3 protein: CAWSSAGSNQPQHF
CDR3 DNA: TGTGCCTGGAGTTCTGCTGGCTCCAATCAGCCCCAGCATTTT

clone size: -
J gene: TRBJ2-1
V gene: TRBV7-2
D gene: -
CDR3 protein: CASSGLAANGANEQFF
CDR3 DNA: TGTGCCAGCAGCGGCTTAGCGGCCAATGGGGCCAATGAGCAGTTCTTC

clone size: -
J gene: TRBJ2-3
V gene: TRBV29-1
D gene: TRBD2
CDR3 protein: CSVAGLAGGAGTQYF
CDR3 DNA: TGCAGCGTCGCGGGACTAGCGGGGGGGGCGGGTACGCAGTATTTT

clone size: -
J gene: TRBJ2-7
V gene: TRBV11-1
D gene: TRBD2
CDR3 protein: CASSLFTGGYEQYF
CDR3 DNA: TGTGCCAGCAGTCTTTTCACGGGGGGCTACGAGCAGTACTTC

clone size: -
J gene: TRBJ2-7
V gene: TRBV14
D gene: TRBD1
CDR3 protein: CASSQEDRGLDEQYF
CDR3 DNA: TGTGCCAGCAGCCAAGAGGACAGGGGGCTCGACGAGCAGTACTTC

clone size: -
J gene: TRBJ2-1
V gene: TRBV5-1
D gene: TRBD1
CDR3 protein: CASSLATGGFNEQFF
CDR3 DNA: TGCGCCAGCAGCTTAGCGACAGGGGGCTTCAATGAGCAGTTCTTC

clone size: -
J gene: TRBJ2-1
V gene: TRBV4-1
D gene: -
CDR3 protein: CASSQVAEGGPYNEQFF
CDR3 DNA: TGCGCCAGCAGCCAAGTTGCAGAGGGGGGGCCCTACAATGAGCAGTTCTTC

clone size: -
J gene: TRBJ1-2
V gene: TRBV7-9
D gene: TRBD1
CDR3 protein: CASSAPGTGSNYGYTF
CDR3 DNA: TGTGCCAGCAGCGCCCCAGGGACAGGCTCTAACTATGGCTACACCTTC

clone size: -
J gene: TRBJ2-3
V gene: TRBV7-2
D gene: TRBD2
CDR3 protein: CASSLFGGATDTQYF
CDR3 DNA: TGTGCCAGCAGCTTATTCGGGGGGGCCACAGATACGCAGTATTTT

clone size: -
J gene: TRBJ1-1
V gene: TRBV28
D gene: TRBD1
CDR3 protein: CASTFPQTGKDTEAFF
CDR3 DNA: TGTGCCAGCACCTTCCCCCAGACAGGGAAAGACACTGAAGCTTTCTTT

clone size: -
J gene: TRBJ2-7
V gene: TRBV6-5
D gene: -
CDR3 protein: CASSYGRYVREQYF
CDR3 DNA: TGTGCCAGCAGTTACGGGAGGTATGTAAGGGAGCAGTACTTC

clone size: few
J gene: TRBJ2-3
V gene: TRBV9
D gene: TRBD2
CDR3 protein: CASSVGWGGRANTDTQYF
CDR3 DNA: TGTGCCAGCAGCGTTGGTTGGGGCGGGAGGGCCAACACAGATACGCAGTATTTT

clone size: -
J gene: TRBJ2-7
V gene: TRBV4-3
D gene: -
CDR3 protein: CASSQDIGREISYEQYF
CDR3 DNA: TGCGCCAGCAGCCAAGATATTGGCAGGGAAATATCCTACGAGCAGTACTTC

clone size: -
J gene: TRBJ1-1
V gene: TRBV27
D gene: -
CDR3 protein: CASSLVGRATEAFF
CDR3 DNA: TGTGCCAGCAGTTTAGTAGGGAGAGCCACTGAAGCTTTCTTT

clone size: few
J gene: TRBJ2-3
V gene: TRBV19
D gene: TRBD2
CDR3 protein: CASLCPHGEGVCADTQYF
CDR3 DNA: TGTGCCAGTCTTTGCCCCCATGGGGAGGGAGTGTGCGCAGATACGCAGTATTTT

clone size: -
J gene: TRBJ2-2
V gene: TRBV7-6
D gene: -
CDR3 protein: CASTLGQNTGELFF
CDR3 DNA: TGTGCCAGCACCCTTGGACAGAACACCGGGGAGCTGTTTTTT

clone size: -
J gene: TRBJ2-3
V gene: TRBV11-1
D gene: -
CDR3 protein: CASSLETPQDTQYF
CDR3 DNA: TGTGCCAGCAGCTTAGAGACCCCACAGGATACGCAGTATTTT

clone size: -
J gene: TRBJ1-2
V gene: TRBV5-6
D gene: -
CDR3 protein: CASSLRQVSNYGYTF
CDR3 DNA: TGTGCCAGCAGCCTCAGACAGGTAAGTAACTATGGCTACACCTTC

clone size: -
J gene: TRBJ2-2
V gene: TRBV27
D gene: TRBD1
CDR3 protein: CASSFRTGITGELFF
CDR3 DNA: TGTGCCAGCAGTTTCCGGACAGGGATCACCGGGGAGCTGTTTTTT

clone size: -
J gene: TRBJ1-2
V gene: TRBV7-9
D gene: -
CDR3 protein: CASSLKTGIESLDGYTF
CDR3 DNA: TGTGCCAGCAGCTTAAAGACAGGTATAGAGTCTTTGGATGGCTACACCTTC

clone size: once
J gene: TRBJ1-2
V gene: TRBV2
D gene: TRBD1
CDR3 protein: CASRGLTGADYGYTF
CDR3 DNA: TGTGCCAGCAGGGGGTTGACAGGGGCGGACTATGGCTACACCTTC

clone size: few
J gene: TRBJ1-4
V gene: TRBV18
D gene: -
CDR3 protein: CASSPLSGGGEKLFF
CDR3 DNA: TGTGCCAGCTCACCACTTTCCGGGGGAGGTGAAAAACTGTTTTTT

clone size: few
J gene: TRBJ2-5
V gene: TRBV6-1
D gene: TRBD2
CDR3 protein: CASGTLASQETQYF
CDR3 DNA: TGTGCCAGCGGAACACTAGCGAGCCAAGAGACCCAGTACTTC

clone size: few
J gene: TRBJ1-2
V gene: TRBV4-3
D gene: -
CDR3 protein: CASSQSGVYGYTF
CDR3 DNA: TGCGCCAGCAGCCAATCAGGGGTCTATGGCTACACCTTC

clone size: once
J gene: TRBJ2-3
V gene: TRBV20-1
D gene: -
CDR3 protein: CSATRTDTQYF
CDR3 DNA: TGTAGTGCCACTCGCACAGATACGCAGTATTTT

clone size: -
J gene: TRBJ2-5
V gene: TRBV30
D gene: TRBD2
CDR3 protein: CAWSTLRAGGHETQYF
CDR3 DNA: TGTGCCTGGAGTACCCTCAGGGCGGGGGGGCACGAGACCCAGTACTTC

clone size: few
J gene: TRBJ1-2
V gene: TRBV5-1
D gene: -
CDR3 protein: CASSLEAARGYGYTF
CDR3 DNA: TGCGCCAGCAGCTTGGAGGCAGCCCGGGGCTATGGCTACACCTTC

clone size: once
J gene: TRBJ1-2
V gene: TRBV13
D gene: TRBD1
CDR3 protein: CASSSGTGYTGYTF
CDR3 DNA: TGTGCCAGCAGCTCCGGGACAGGGTACACTGGCTACACCTTC

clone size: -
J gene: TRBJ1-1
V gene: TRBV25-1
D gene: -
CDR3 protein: CASSVQGITEAFF
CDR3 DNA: TGTGCCAGCAGTGTTCAGGGGATCACTGAAGCTTTCTTT

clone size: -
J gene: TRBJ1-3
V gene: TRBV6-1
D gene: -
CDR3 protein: CASSVTGSMVGSGNTIYF
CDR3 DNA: TGTGCCAGCAGTGTGACAGGAAGTATGGTCGGATCTGGAAACACCATATATTTT

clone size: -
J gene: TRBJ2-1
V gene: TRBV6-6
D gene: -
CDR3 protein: CASSSTGADPFF
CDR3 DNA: TGTGCCAGCAGTTCAACGGGAGCTGATCCGTTCTTC

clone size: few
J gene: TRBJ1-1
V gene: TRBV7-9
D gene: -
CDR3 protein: CASSTGVNTEAFF
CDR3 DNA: TGTGCCAGCAGCACGGGGGTGAACACTGAAGCTTTCTTT

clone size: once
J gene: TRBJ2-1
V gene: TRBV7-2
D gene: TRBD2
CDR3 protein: CASSIMTSGRYNEQFF
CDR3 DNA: TGTGCCAGCAGCATTATGACTAGCGGGCGTTACAATGAGCAGTTCTTC